The sequence of this T cell receptor (beta chain) was determined in a study of T cell changes during pregnancy in multiple sclerosis. The table came from immunoSEQ multiplex PCR; TCRdb's copy has only in-frame clones and leaves some out. This sample has approximately 84,000 clones, with less than 95% found just once. With 3 bases removed from V and 6 bases from J, the gap between germline ends came to 15 bases. Germline CDR1 MDHEN, CDR2 SYDVKM. This CDR3 is 14 amino acids long. The starting material was peripheral blood, obtained in the third trimester of pregnancy. The sequence was collected from a female donor with multiple sclerosis, enrolled in a pregnancy study. The V call is TRBV28, the J call TRBJ2-7; D is undetermined. CDR3 region: CASSFIIGSGEQYF. CDR3 coding DNA: TGTGCCAGCAGTTTTATCATCGGGTCGGGCGAGCAGTACTTC.